This T cell receptor (beta chain) was sequenced for a study of cytotoxic CD8 clonotypes in ibrutinib-treated CLL. The CDR3 runs to 12 residues. The germline gives CDR1 SEHNR, CDR2 FQNEAQ (reference sequence). Trimming removed 3 bases from V and 6 bases from J, with 9 bases in between. Profiling relied on immunoSEQ multiplex PCR, and the TCRdb table lists in-frame clones only, not all of them. The table has 300,000 to 350,000 clones, 80% seen once. The V gene is TRBV7-9, the J gene TRBJ2-7, with D perhaps matching TRBD1 (5 bases). The sequence was collected from a human donor with chronic lymphocytic leukemia. Here the sequenced sample was PBMCs, taken before ibrutinib treatment. The CDR3 coding sequence is TGTGCCAGCAGCTTCCAGGGAATCGAGCAGTACTTC. Translated, it gives CASSFQGIEQYF.